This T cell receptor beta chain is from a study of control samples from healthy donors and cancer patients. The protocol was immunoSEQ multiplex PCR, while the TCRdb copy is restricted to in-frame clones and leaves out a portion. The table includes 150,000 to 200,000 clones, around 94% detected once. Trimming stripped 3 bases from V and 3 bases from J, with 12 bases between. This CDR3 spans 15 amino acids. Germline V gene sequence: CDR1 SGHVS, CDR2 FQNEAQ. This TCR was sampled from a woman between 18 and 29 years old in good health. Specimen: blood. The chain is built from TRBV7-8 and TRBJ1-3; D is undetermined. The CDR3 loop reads CASSLVPSVGNTIYF. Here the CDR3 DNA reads TGTGCCAGCAGCTTGGTACCTTCAGTTGGAAACACCATATATTTT.